This T cell receptor (beta chain) is drawn from a study of cytomegalovirus exposure and HLA in healthy donors. The study's findings and limits: Trimming of TCR beta V- and J-genes showed a link, identified in a later analysis, to a missense DCLRE1C variant. Some TCR beta chains (more than 150 of them) were listed as cytomegalovirus-associated.

Per germline, CDR1 SGHRS and CDR2 YFSETQ. The CDR3 spans 14 residues. The ends were cut back, 2 bases at V and 4 bases at J, with 9 bases in the middle. As to this clone: Its specificity is unknown.

PCR used 60 Vbeta primers and 13 Jbeta primers. TCRdb's table, derived via immunoSEQ multiplex PCR, lists solely in-frame clones and lacks some. The data show approximately 70,000 clones, with over 75% seen just once and 7.5% to 10% held by the top ten. The V and J genes are TRBV5-1 and TRBJ2-2; D possibly corresponds to TRBD1 (6 bases). The sequence came from a man aged 40-49 years in good health and CMV-seronegative. The specimen sequenced was PBMCs. CDR3 in DNA: TGCGCCAGCAGCTTATCAGGGGTCACCGGGGAGCTGTTTTTT. It is translated as CASSLSGVTGELFF.